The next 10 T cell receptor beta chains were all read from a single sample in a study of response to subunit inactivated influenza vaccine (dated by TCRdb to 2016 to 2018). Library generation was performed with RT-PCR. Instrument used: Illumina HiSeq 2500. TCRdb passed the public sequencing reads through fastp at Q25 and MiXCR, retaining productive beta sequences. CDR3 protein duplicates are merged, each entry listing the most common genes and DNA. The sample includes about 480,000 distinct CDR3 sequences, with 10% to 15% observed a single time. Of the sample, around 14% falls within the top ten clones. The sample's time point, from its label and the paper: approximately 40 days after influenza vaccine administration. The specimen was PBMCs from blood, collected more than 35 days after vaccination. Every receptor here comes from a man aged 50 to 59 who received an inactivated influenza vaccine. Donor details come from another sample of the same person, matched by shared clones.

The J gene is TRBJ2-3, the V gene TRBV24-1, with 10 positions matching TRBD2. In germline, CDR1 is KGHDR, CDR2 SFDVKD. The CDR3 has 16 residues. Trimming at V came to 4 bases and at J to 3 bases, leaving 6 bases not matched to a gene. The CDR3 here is CATSDLRTSGTDTQYF. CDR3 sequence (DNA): TGTGCCACCAGTGACCTCCGGACTAGCGGAACAGATACGCAGTATTTT.

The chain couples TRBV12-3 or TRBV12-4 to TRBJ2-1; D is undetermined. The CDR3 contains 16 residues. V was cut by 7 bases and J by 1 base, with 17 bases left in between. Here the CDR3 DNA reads TGTGCCAGCACCTCTTTATCGTACTTTTCCTACAATGAGCAGTTCTTC. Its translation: CASTSLSYFSYNEQFF.

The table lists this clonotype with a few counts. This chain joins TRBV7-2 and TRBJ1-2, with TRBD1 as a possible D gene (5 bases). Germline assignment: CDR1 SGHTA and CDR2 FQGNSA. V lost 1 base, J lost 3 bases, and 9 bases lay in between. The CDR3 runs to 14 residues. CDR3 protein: CASSLVRADYGYTF. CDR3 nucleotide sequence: TGTGCCAGCAGCTTAGTCAGGGCCGACTATGGCTACACCTTC.

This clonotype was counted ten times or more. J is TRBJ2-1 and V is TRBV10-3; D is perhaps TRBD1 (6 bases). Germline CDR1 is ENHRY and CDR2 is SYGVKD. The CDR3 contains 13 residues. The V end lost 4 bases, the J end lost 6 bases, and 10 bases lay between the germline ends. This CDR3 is CAISGTGPNEQFF. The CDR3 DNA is TGTGCCATCAGTGGAACAGGGCCCAATGAGCAGTTCTTC.

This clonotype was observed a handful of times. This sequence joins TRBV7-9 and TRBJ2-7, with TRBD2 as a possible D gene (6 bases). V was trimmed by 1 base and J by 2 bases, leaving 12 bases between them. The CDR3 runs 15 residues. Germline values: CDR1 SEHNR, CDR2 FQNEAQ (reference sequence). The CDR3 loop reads CASSLVSGFTYEQYF. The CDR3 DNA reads TGTGCCAGCAGCTTAGTCAGCGGGTTCACCTACGAGCAGTACTTC.

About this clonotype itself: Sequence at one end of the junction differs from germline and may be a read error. The CDR3 DNA is TGTGCCAGCAGCACAGACGGGACAGGGTTCTACGACCAGTACTTC. Protein sequence: CASSTDGTGFYDQYF. The chain is built from TRBV9 and TRBJ2-7; 9 bases are a match to TRBD1. The CDR3 runs 15 residues. Per the germline V gene, CDR1 is SGDLS and CDR2 is YYNGEE.

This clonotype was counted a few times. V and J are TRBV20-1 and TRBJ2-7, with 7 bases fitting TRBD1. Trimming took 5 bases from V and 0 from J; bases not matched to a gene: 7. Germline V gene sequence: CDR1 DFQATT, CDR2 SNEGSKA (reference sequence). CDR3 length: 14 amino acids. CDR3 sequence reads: CSAPPGQSSYEQYF. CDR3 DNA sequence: TGCAGTGCTCCTCCGGGACAGAGCTCCTACGAGCAGTACTTC.

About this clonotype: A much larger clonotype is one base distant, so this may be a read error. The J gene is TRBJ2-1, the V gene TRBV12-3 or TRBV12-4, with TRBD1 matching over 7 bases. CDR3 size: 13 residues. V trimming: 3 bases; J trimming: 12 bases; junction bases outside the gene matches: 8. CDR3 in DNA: TGTGCCAGCAGTTTTAGTATGAGGACAGGGCAGTTCTTC. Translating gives CASSFSMRTGQFF.

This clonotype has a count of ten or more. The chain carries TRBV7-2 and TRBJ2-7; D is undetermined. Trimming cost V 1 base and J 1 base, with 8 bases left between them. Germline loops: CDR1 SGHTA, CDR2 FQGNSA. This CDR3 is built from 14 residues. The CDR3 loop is CASSLGPASYEQYF. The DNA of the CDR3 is TGTGCCAGCAGCTTAGGGCCAGCATCCTACGAGCAGTACTTC.

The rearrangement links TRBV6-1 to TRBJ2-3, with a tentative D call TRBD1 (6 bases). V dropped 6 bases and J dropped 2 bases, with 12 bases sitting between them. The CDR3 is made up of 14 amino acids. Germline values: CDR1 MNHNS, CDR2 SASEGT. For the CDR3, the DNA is TGTGCCAGCAGGCACAGGGAACTCACAGATACGCAGTATTTT. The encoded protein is CASRHRELTDTQYF.